These T cell receptor beta chains were read from a single sample in a study of T cell therapy after organ transplantation. Clones were read by immunoSEQ multiplex PCR, and TCRdb kept only the in-frame ones, dropping some. The repertoire holds thousands of clones, 55% to 75% seen once, with around 40% in the top ten. These receptors' antigens are unknown. Sequenced here: CD8+ T cells from blood, sampled after autologous CMV-specific T cell therapy. These receptors all stem from a human patient who had received a solid organ transplant and had CMV disease. Some of the T cells might come from the graft donor. CDR3s include the opening cysteine and the closing phenylalanine or tryptophan. The order of the fields is D gene, J gene, V gene, clone size, CDR3 protein, CDR3 DNA. The D gene is left open where the match is weak. Some rows mark clone size as missing; the rest say once, few, many or name a class of expanded clone.

D gene: TRBD1; J gene: TRBJ2-4; V gene: TRBV28; clone size: .; CDR3 protein: CASSHRGPLWRNIQYF; CDR3 DNA: TGTGCCAGCAGTCACAGGGGGCCCCTATGGAGAAACATTCAGTACTTC
D gene: .; J gene: TRBJ2-7; V gene: TRBV27; clone size: .; CDR3 protein: CASSTPYEQYF; CDR3 DNA: TGTGCCAGCAGTACGCCCTACGAGCAGTACTTC
D gene: .; J gene: TRBJ2-1; V gene: TRBV9; clone size: .; CDR3 protein: CASSVEAGPGDFYNEQFF; CDR3 DNA: TGTGCCAGCAGCGTAGAGGCGGGTCCGGGAGATTTCTACAATGAGCAGTTCTTC
D gene: TRBD1; J gene: TRBJ2-3; V gene: TRBV13; clone size: .; CDR3 protein: CASSQQGVSTDTQYF; CDR3 DNA: TGTGCCAGCAGCCAACAGGGGGTGAGCACAGATACGCAGTATTTT
D gene: .; J gene: TRBJ2-7; V gene: TRBV4-2; clone size: .; CDR3 protein: CASSPNLSYEQYF; CDR3 DNA: TGTGCCAGCAGTCCTAACCTCTCATACGAGCAGTACTTC
D gene: .; J gene: TRBJ1-1; V gene: TRBV28; clone size: medium-sized; CDR3 protein: CASSWAGLNTEAFF; CDR3 DNA: TGTGCCAGCAGTTGGGCAGGTTTGAACACTGAAGCTTTCTTT
D gene: .; J gene: TRBJ2-3; V gene: TRBV5-1; clone size: .; CDR3 protein: CASSGQGTDTQYF; CDR3 DNA: TGCGCCAGCAGCGGGCAGGGGACAGATACGCAGTATTTT
D gene: TRBD1; J gene: TRBJ2-7; V gene: TRBV28; clone size: .; CDR3 protein: CASSPTGTGDRYEQYF; CDR3 DNA: TGTGCCAGCAGCCCAACCGGGACAGGGGACCGGTACGAGCAGTACTTC
D gene: .; J gene: TRBJ2-7; V gene: TRBV6-5; clone size: .; CDR3 protein: CASLGDIIPYEQYF; CDR3 DNA: TGTGCCAGCCTGGGGGACATAATTCCCTACGAGCAGTACTTC
D gene: TRBD1; J gene: TRBJ2-5; V gene: TRBV27; clone size: .; CDR3 protein: CASREAGTGLMETQYF; CDR3 DNA: TGTGCCAGCAGGGAAGCCGGGACAGGGTTAATGGAGACCCAGTACTTC
D gene: .; J gene: TRBJ1-4; V gene: TRBV5-4; clone size: .; CDR3 protein: CASSQDGHQINEKLFF; CDR3 DNA: TGTGCCAGCAGCCAAGATGGACACCAGATTAATGAAAAACTGTTTTTT
D gene: .; J gene: TRBJ2-1; V gene: TRBV6-1; clone size: .; CDR3 protein: CASSLAPGVNEQFF; CDR3 DNA: TGTGCCAGCAGCCTAGCTCCTGGGGTCAATGAGCAGTTCTTC
D gene: .; J gene: TRBJ2-7; V gene: TRBV28; clone size: large; CDR3 protein: CASSFSSMRAYEQYF; CDR3 DNA: TGTGCCAGCAGTTTCTCATCCATGCGGGCTTACGAGCAGTACTTC
D gene: TRBD2; J gene: TRBJ2-7; V gene: TRBV6-1; clone size: once; CDR3 protein: CASRWREGVEQYF; CDR3 DNA: TGTGCCAGCCGATGGCGGGAGGGGGTCGAGCAGTACTTC
D gene: .; J gene: TRBJ2-4; V gene: TRBV7-9; clone size: .; CDR3 protein: CASSYQGHGKNIQYF; CDR3 DNA: TGTGCCAGCAGCTACCAGGGCCATGGCAAAAACATTCAGTACTTC
D gene: TRBD2; J gene: TRBJ2-3; V gene: TRBV11-2; clone size: .; CDR3 protein: CASSLSRGRRLAGGDTQYF; CDR3 DNA: TGTGCCAGCAGCTTAAGTAGGGGGCGAAGACTAGCGGGAGGGGATACGCAGTATTTT
D gene: .; J gene: TRBJ2-3; V gene: TRBV28; clone size: .; CDR3 protein: CASSLVTVEQYF; CDR3 DNA: TGTGCCAGCAGTTTAGTGACAGTAGAACAGTATTTT
D gene: .; J gene: TRBJ2-7; V gene: TRBV5-1; clone size: .; CDR3 protein: CASSLEAAYEQYF; CDR3 DNA: TGCGCCAGCAGCTTGGAGGCAGCCTACGAGCAGTACTTC
D gene: TRBD2; J gene: TRBJ2-3; V gene: TRBV30; clone size: .; CDR3 protein: CAWSPLTGGTDTQYF; CDR3 DNA: TGTGCCTGGAGTCCCCTGACGGGGGGGACAGATACGCAGTATTTT
D gene: .; J gene: TRBJ2-3; V gene: TRBV18; clone size: .; CDR3 protein: CASSPSPGRSTDTQYF; CDR3 DNA: TGTGCCAGCTCACCCTCACCGGGACGCTCCACAGATACGCAGTATTTT
D gene: TRBD2; J gene: TRBJ2-1; V gene: TRBV7-8; clone size: medium-sized; CDR3 protein: CASSLVWREARKQFF; CDR3 DNA: TGTGCCAGCAGCTTAGTTTGGCGGGAGGCCAGAAAGCAGTTCTTC
D gene: TRBD1; J gene: TRBJ1-1; V gene: TRBV4-2; clone size: .; CDR3 protein: CASSFHDRGLLTEAFF; CDR3 DNA: TGTGCCAGCAGCTTCCATGACAGGGGGCTTCTTACTGAAGCTTTCTTT
D gene: .; J gene: TRBJ2-7; V gene: TRBV5-5; clone size: .; CDR3 protein: CASSLVLADAYEQYF; CDR3 DNA: TGTGCCAGCAGCTTGGTCTTGGCAGACGCCTACGAGCAGTACTTC
D gene: .; J gene: TRBJ2-1; V gene: TRBV7-9; clone size: .; CDR3 protein: CASSPSTDYNEQFF; CDR3 DNA: TGTGCCAGCAGCCCCTCGACAGACTACAATGAGCAGTTCTTC
D gene: .; J gene: TRBJ1-2; V gene: TRBV29-1; clone size: few; CDR3 protein: CSVEYLGGYTF; CDR3 DNA: TGCAGCGTTGAATACCTCGGAGGCTACACCTTC
D gene: .; J gene: TRBJ1-1; V gene: TRBV27; clone size: .; CDR3 protein: CASSSGLEAFF; CDR3 DNA: TGTGCCAGCAGTTCAGGGTTAGAAGCTTTCTTT
D gene: TRBD1; J gene: TRBJ2-7; V gene: TRBV2; clone size: .; CDR3 protein: CASAPGQGREQYF; CDR3 DNA: TGTGCCAGCGCCCCGGGACAGGGACGCGAGCAGTACTTC
D gene: .; J gene: TRBJ2-1; V gene: TRBV27; clone size: once; CDR3 protein: CASSFDSRGYNEQFF; CDR3 DNA: TGTGCCAGCAGTTTTGACTCCCGGGGCTACAATGAGCAGTTCTTC
D gene: .; J gene: TRBJ1-2; V gene: TRBV21-1; clone size: .; CDR3 protein: CASRRGEGNGYTF; CDR3 DNA: TGTGCCAGCAGAAGGGGGGAGGGGAATGGCTACACCTTC
D gene: .; J gene: TRBJ1-5; V gene: TRBV10-1; clone size: few; CDR3 protein: CASRGGSGQPQHF; CDR3 DNA: TGCGCCAGCCGGGGGGGGTCTGGTCAGCCCCAGCATTTT
D gene: TRBD1; J gene: TRBJ2-7; V gene: TRBV11-2; clone size: medium-sized; CDR3 protein: CASSWRTGEQYF; CDR3 DNA: TGTGCCAGCAGCTGGAGGACAGGCGAGCAGTACTTC
D gene: .; J gene: TRBJ2-7; V gene: TRBV5-6; clone size: .; CDR3 protein: CASSLSRGLSPYEQYF; CDR3 DNA: TGTGCCAGCAGCTTGTCGAGGGGTCTCTCTCCCTACGAGCAGTACTTC
D gene: .; J gene: TRBJ2-5; V gene: TRBV6-5; clone size: .; CDR3 protein: CASSYSDVWKETQYF; CDR3 DNA: TGTGCCAGCAGTTACTCGGACGTTTGGAAAGAGACCCAGTACTTC